These T cell receptor beta chains were read from a single sample in a study of control samples from healthy donors and cancer patients. Assay: immunoSEQ multiplex PCR; the TCRdb copy retains only in-frame clones and omits some. The sample yields 120,000 to 150,000 clones, more than 80% seen once. Sequencing used blood. The receptors shown here come from a young man in good health. CDR3s include the opening cysteine and the closing phenylalanine or tryptophan. A D gene is named only where the DNA matches it firmly. A clone size is listed for some rows: how often the clone was seen (once, few, many), or a class if it is expanded.

j_call clone_size d_call v_call cdr3_aa cdr3_nt
TRBJ2-7 . . TRBV9 CASSVGTLGGYEQYF TGTGCCAGCAGCGTTGGGACCCTCGGAGGCTACGAGCAGTACTTC
TRBJ2-1 once . TRBV24-1 CATSDSGYNEQFF TGTGCCACCAGTGATTCAGGTTACAATGAGCAGTTCTTC
TRBJ2-2 . . TRBV2 CASTPLIGELFF TGTGCCAGCACACCCTTAATCGGGGAGCTGTTTTTT
TRBJ2-1 once . TRBV7-2 CASSLEAGAHNEQFF TGTGCCAGCAGCTTAGAAGCGGGCGCCCACAATGAGCAGTTCTTC
TRBJ2-3 . TRBD2 TRBV7-2 CASSLAWRLAGTPTDTQYF TGTGCCAGCAGCTTAGCATGGCGACTAGCGGGTACACCCACAGATACGCAGTATTTT
TRBJ2-2 . TRBD1 TRBV19 CASFTTGGTGELFF TGTGCCAGTTTTACTACAGGGGGCACCGGGGAGCTGTTTTTT
TRBJ1-2 . . TRBV7-2 CASSLVNSHYGYTF TGTGCCAGCAGCTTAGTCAACAGCCACTATGGCTACACCTTC
TRBJ1-2 . TRBD1 TRBV29-1 CSVEDRGAAGYTF TGCAGCGTTGAAGACAGGGGGGCGGCTGGCTACACCTTC
TRBJ2-5 . TRBD2 TRBV7-7 CASSSKREKKETQYF TGTGCCAGCAGTTCGAAGCGGGAGAAAAAAGAGACCCAGTACTTC
TRBJ1-4 . TRBD1 TRBV7-6 CASSPTRTGIGTNEKLFF TGTGCCAGCAGCCCCACCCGGACAGGGATTGGCACTAATGAAAAACTGTTTTTT
TRBJ2-5 . TRBD2 TRBV12-5 CASGPGGGMETQYF TGTGCTAGTGGGCCCGGGGGGGGGATGGAGACCCAGTACTTC
TRBJ2-5 . . TRBV10-3 CAISEGHGIETQYF TGTGCCATCAGTGAGGGACACGGGATAGAGACCCAGTACTTC
TRBJ2-3 . TRBD2 TRBV19 CASSRASGGGDTQYF TGTGCCAGTAGTCGGGCTAGCGGGGGCGGAGATACGCAGTATTTT
TRBJ2-7 . TRBD1 TRBV6-6 CASSKTGVLFYEQYF TGTGCCAGCAGTAAGACAGGGGTGCTCTTCTACGAGCAGTACTTC
TRBJ1-2 . . TRBV3-1/TRBV3-2 CASSPGIAVLYGYTF TGTGCCAGCAGCCCCGGGATAGCAGTTCTCTATGGCTACACCTTC
TRBJ1-1 . . TRBV5-1 CASSLYRGGDTEAFF TGCGCCAGCAGCTTGTACCGGGGTGGGGACACTGAAGCTTTCTTT
TRBJ1-4 . . TRBV3-1/TRBV3-2 CASSPTAGNNEKLFF TGTGCCAGCAGCCCGACGGCAGGGAATAATGAAAAACTGTTTTTT
TRBJ1-1 few . TRBV7-2 CASSRGGGEAFF TGTGCCAGCAGCCGGGGGGGAGGTGAAGCTTTCTTT
TRBJ2-1 . TRBD2 TRBV3-1/TRBV3-2 CASSQVIAGGSREQFF TGTGCCAGCAGCCAAGTTATAGCGGGGGGATCTAGGGAGCAGTTCTTC
TRBJ1-2 once . TRBV18 CASSPPVRSVSGYTF TGTGCCAGCTCACCACCGGTTAGGTCAGTTTCTGGCTACACCTTC
TRBJ1-2 few . TRBV7-6 CASSAFKAKNYGYTF TGTGCCAGCAGCGCCTTTAAGGCAAAGAACTATGGCTACACCTTC
TRBJ1-1 . . TRBV6-5 CASSPTQARAEAFF TGTGCCAGCAGCCCGACGCAGGCGAGAGCTGAAGCTTTCTTT
TRBJ1-1 . TRBD1 TRBV6-5 CATGGPSPEAFF TGTGCCACAGGGGGCCCCAGCCCTGAAGCTTTCTTT
TRBJ2-1 . TRBD1 TRBV6-1 CASSEYVSDRGHGNEQFF TGTGCCAGCAGTGAATACGTATCAGACAGGGGGCATGGGAATGAGCAGTTCTTC
TRBJ1-2 once TRBD1 TRBV7-2 CASSLQGVGGYTF TGTGCCAGCAGCTTACAGGGGGTCGGTGGCTACACCTTC
TRBJ1-4 . TRBD1 TRBV18 CASSPPGQGNEKLFF TGTGCCAGCTCACCACCGGGACAGGGGAATGAAAAACTGTTTTTT
TRBJ1-3 few . TRBV15 CATAAGYGNTIYF TGTGCCACCGCCGCCGGGTATGGAAACACCATATATTTT
TRBJ2-3 . . TRBV2 CASRALGGESTDTQYF TGTGCCAGCAGGGCCTTGGGGGGAGAGAGCACAGATACGCAGTATTTT
TRBJ2-3 . . TRBV7-2 CASSLGSRKTDTQYF TGTGCCAGCAGCTTAGGCAGCCGGAAAACAGATACGCAGTATTTT
TRBJ2-2 few TRBD2 TRBV4-2 CASSHSGVNTGELFF TGTGCCAGCAGCCATAGCGGGGTGAACACCGGGGAGCTGTTTTTT
TRBJ2-7 few TRBD1 TRBV2 CASRTGAYEQYF TGTGCCAGCAGAACAGGGGCCTACGAGCAGTACTTC
TRBJ2-7 . . TRBV7-7 CASSLDGGYEQYF TGTGCCAGCAGCTTAGATGGGGGCTACGAGCAGTACTTC
TRBJ1-2 . TRBD1 TRBV3-1/TRBV3-2 CASSQRTGNGYTF TGTGCCAGCAGCCAAAGGACAGGGAATGGCTACACCTTC
TRBJ2-2 . . TRBV4-1 CASSQVGSGTGELFF TGCGCCAGCAGCCAAGTAGGCTCGGGAACCGGGGAGCTGTTTTTT
TRBJ1-3 . . TRBV6-5 CASSSYLDTSGNTIYF TGTGCCAGCAGTTCCTACCTGGACACCTCTGGAAACACCATATATTTT
TRBJ1-6 . . TRBV5-8 CASSLAQGSYNSPLHF TGTGCCAGCAGCTTGGCCCAGGGCTCCTATAATTCACCCCTCCACTTT
TRBJ1-5 once . TRBV6-1 CASSEHSLNQPQHF TGTGCCAGCAGTGAACACAGTCTGAATCAGCCCCAGCATTTT
TRBJ2-7 . TRBD1 TRBV9 CASSPSGQGVYEQYF TGTGCCAGCAGCCCCTCGGGACAGGGTGTCTACGAGCAGTACTTC
TRBJ1-6 . TRBD1 TRBV4-3 CASSQDIQGGNSPLHF TGCGCCAGCAGCCAAGATATCCAGGGGGGTAATTCACCCCTCCACTTT